This TCR beta chain originates from a study of T cells in Graves' hyperthyroidism and ophthalmopathy. Study summary: Upon initial diagnosis and before any treatment, peripheral blood was collected.

RNA transcripts were the template for amplifying TCR beta CDR3 regions. The study used the HTBI primer set for a first-round RT-PCR of the TCR CDR3. Using its own MiXCR run on the multiplex PCR reads, TCRdb lists one record per CDR3 protein. The sample includes roughly 400,000 distinct CDR3 sequences, 11% to 15% seen only once; the top ten take 28%. The CDR3 is 19 amino acids. CDR1 and CDR2 (germline): SGHDT, YYEEEE. Unmatched junction bases numbered 15, after V lost 4 bases and J lost 6 bases. Ophthalmopathy patients all had a Clinical Activity Score of at least 3, a NOSPECS grade of at least 4 and disease under 3 months old. Diagnoses were made from clinical symptoms, serum measures (thyroxine and TRAb), thyroid ultrasound and orbital computed tomography.

This sequence was found in a middle-aged man with Graves' ophthalmopathy. What was sequenced was blood. J is TRBJ2-3 and V is TRBV5-6; 15 positions agree with TRBD2. The CDR3 DNA reads TGTGCCAGCAGCGTGGGACAGCCGGGACTAGCGGGGGGATTGGATACGCAGTATTTT. Amino acid sequence: CASSVGQPGLAGGLDTQYF.